These 26 T cell receptor beta chains share one sample of origin, sequenced in a study of T-cell memory formation after mild COVID-19. Each CDR3 protein is one row after TCRdb ran MiXCR on the 5' RACE reads. Here the sample spans about 320,000 distinct CDR3 sequences, roughly an eighth being singletons. Sequenced material: PBMCs or a T cell subset sorted from them (not recorded which). These receptors were obtained from a man aged 18 to 29 who had mild COVID-19 (a few samples of this study predate the infection). Cell type and time point are not known.

Many counts were recorded for this clonotype. The CDR3 spells CASSLEGPTGYTF. DNA for the CDR3: TGTGCCAGCAGCTTGGAGGGCCCGACGGGCTACACCTTC. The chain links TRBV5-5 to TRBJ1-2; D gene ambiguous. Trimming took off 0 bases at V and 8 bases at J, with 11 bases between the two ends. The CDR3 covers 13 residues. Germline CDR1 is SGHKS and CDR2 is YYEKEE (reference sequence).

This chain joins TRBV19 and TRBJ1-5; D gene unclear. The CDR3 totals 15 residues. Trimming removed 4 bases from V and 8 bases from J, with 18 bases in between. Germline CDR1 LNHDA, CDR2 SQIVND (reference sequence). The CDR3 DNA reads as TGTGCCAGTAGTACTGACCGGGCAGCCTCGGAGCCCCAGCATTTT. It encodes CASSTDRAASEPQHF.

At least ten counts were recorded for this clonotype. The chain joins TRBV12-3 or TRBV12-4 to TRBJ2-7; 9 nucleotides match TRBD2. The CDR3 is 15 amino acids. Trimming removed 5 bases from V and 3 bases from J; junction bases left unmatched: 8. CDR3 nucleotides: TGTGCCAGCAGTACTCTAGCGGGGAGGAACTACGAGCAGTACTTC. Translated: CASSTLAGRNYEQYF.

This clonotype came up a few times. The chain joins TRBV6-5 to TRBJ2-7; 10 nucleotides align to TRBD1. With V trimmed by 5 bases and J by 2 bases, 9 bases remained unmatched. The CDR3 has 16 residues. CDR1 is MNHEY and CDR2 is SVGAGI in the germline V gene. The CDR3 is CASSRTGTGAAYEQYV. For the CDR3, the DNA is TGTGCCAGCAGTCGAACCGGGACAGGGGCCGCCTACGAGCAGTACGTC.

This clonotype was seen at least ten times. This rearrangement joins TRBV27 to TRBJ1-1; D may be TRBD1 (5 bases). V dropped 8 bases and J dropped 5 bases, with 15 bases sitting between them. This CDR3 is 13 amino acids long. Germline-derived CDR1 and CDR2 are MNHEY and SMNVEV (reference sequence). For the CDR3, the DNA is TGTGCCAGCTGCACTCCGGGGGGAACTGAAGCTTTCTTT. Its translation is CASCTPGGTEAFF.

This clonotype was recorded a few times. V usage is TRBV29-1 and J usage is TRBJ2-5, with D perhaps matching TRBD1 (5 bases). Trimming cost V 2 bases and J 5 bases, with 12 bases left between them. The CDR3 is made up of 13 amino acids. Germline loops: CDR1 SQVTM, CDR2 ANQGSEA. CDR3 residues: CSVESAGRETQYF. The CDR3 nucleotides read TGCAGCGTTGAATCGGCAGGGCGGGAGACCCAGTACTTC.

This clonotype was seen a few times. The chain uses TRBV5-6 and TRBJ2-5; tentatively, D is TRBD1 (5 bases). V was shortened by 1 base and J by 2 bases, with 18 bases between the two germline ends. The V gene's germline CDR1 is SGHDT and CDR2 YYEEEE. The CDR3 spans 17 residues. Here the CDR3 DNA reads TGTGCCAGCAGCTTGAGGGGAAGAGGAGAGGCGCAAGAGACCCAGTACTTC. Translating gives CASSLRGRGEAQETQYF.

This clonotype has a handful of counts. The chain uses TRBV24-1 and TRBJ2-3; D unresolved. The CDR3 sequence is 12 residues long. The germline CDR1 and CDR2 sequences are KGHDR and SFDVKD. V was clipped by 4 bases and J by 3 bases, with 4 bases between them. The CDR3 sequence is CATSETTDTQYF. CDR3 bases: TGTGCCACCAGTGAGACGACAGATACGCAGTATTTT.

At least ten counts were recorded for this clonotype. This chain links TRBV4-3 with TRBJ2-7; 10 positions match TRBD2. Germline V CDR1 and CDR2: LGHNA, YSLEER. V shed 0 bases and J 1 base; nucleotides not matched to a gene: 6. This CDR3 comprises 17 residues. The CDR3 sequence is CASSQDLAGVLSYEQYF. The DNA of the CDR3 is TGCGCCAGCAGCCAAGATCTAGCGGGGGTTCTTTCCTACGAGCAGTACTTC.

This clonotype showed up just a few times. The J gene is TRBJ2-7, the V gene TRBV20-1; 11 nucleotides agree with TRBD1. This CDR3 contains 15 residues. Trimming at V came to 3 bases and at J to 0 bases, leaving 4 bases not matched to a gene. Germline CDR1 DFQATT, CDR2 SNEGSKA (reference sequence). The CDR3 is CSARDRGPSSYEQYF. Here the CDR3 DNA reads TGCAGTGCTAGGGACAGGGGGCCCAGCTCCTACGAGCAGTACTTC.

The chain joins TRBV2 to TRBJ2-3, with a weak D call TRBD2 (6 bases). Per germline, CDR1 SNHLY and CDR2 FYNNEI. This CDR3 spans 15 amino acids. With 5 bases removed from V and 0 bases from J, the gap between germline ends came to 12 bases. CDR3 in amino acids: CASSWGDASTDTQYF. In DNA form, the CDR3 reads TGTGCCAGCAGTTGGGGGGACGCCAGCACAGATACGCAGTATTTT.

The chain links TRBV9 to TRBJ2-2, with a weak D call TRBD2 (5 bases). The germline V gene encodes CDR1 SGDLS and CDR2 YYNGEE. The CDR3 contains 17 residues. Trimming took off 1 base at V and 2 bases at J, with 15 bases between the two ends. The CDR3 spells CASSVSGSHLNTGELFF. CDR3 bases: TGTGCCAGCAGCGTAAGTGGGAGCCACCTAAACACCGGGGAGCTGTTTTTT.

The rearrangement uses TRBV11-2 and TRBJ2-5; D may be TRBD1 (6 bases). Germline V CDR1 and CDR2: SGHAT, FQNNGV. Deletions cut 1 base from V and 7 bases from J, with 19 bases between. The CDR3 contains 16 residues. CDR3 sequence reads: CASSLGTGQMLGTQYF. The CDR3 region has the DNA TGTGCCAGCAGCTTAGGGACGGGACAAATGTTAGGGACCCAGTACTTC.

The rearrangement links TRBV28 to TRBJ1-2; TRBD1 aligns across 8 bases. Germline V gene sequence: CDR1 MDHEN, CDR2 SYDVKM. Trimming cost V 7 bases and J 7 bases; bases outside gene matches: 8. The CDR3 is 13 amino acids. The CDR3 DNA follows: TGTGCCAGCATTGAACAGGGGGGAAGTGGCTACACCTTC. This gives the protein CASIEQGGSGYTF.

This clonotype was recorded many times. CDR3 region: CASSLAYRRPKLYGYTF. As DNA, the CDR3 is TGTGCCAGCAGCTTAGCTTATCGGCGCCCAAAGCTCTATGGCTACACCTTC. The chain carries TRBV7-8 and TRBJ1-2; D ambiguous. CDR1 and CDR2 (germline): SGHVS, FQNEAQ. This CDR3 is 17 amino acids long. Trimming took off 0 bases at V and 4 bases at J, with 18 bases between the two ends.

This clonotype was picked up a small number of times. This chain joins TRBV4-3 and TRBJ1-2; 9 positions match TRBD1. Germline V gene lookup returns CDR1 LGHNA and CDR2 YSLEER. CDR3 length equals 15 residues. After removal of 0 bases from V and 8 bases from J, the junction contained 7 bases not matched to a gene. This CDR3 reads CASSQDQYRGRGYTF. DNA for the CDR3: TGCGCCAGCAGCCAAGATCAGTACAGGGGGCGAGGCTACACCTTC.

The chain uses TRBV7-8 and TRBJ2-5; D gene ambiguous. Germline lookup yields CDR1 SGHVS and CDR2 FQNEAQ. Trimming left V 5 bases short and J 2 bases short, with 15 bases between. The CDR3 totals 15 residues. The CDR3, as DNA: TGTGCCAGCAGCCTTCGGGCCCCTAGGCAAGAGACCCAGTACTTC. Its translation: CASSLRAPRQETQYF.

This clonotype was seen a few times. The chain recombines TRBV4-3 with TRBJ2-7; 9 nucleotides agree with TRBD2. The junction had 10 bases not matched to a gene; V was cut back by 4 bases and J by 6 bases. Germline V CDR1 and CDR2: LGHNA, YSLEER. The CDR3 runs 15 residues. The CDR3 sequence: CASSLERGAGGEQYF. The CDR3 DNA follows: TGCGCCAGCAGCCTCGAGCGGGGGGCGGGAGGCGAGCAGTACTTC.

The chain has TRBV18 and TRBJ2-3, with D tentatively TRBD1 (5 bases). The CDR3 is 15 residues long. Germline loops: CDR1 KGHSH, CDR2 LQKENI. The V end was cut by 3 bases, the J end by 0 bases, with 10 bases between. CDR3 coding DNA: TGTGCCAGCTCACCTTTACAGGTCAGCACAGATACGCAGTATTTT. Amino acids: CASSPLQVSTDTQYF.

The chain recombines TRBV7-9 with TRBJ2-5, with 12 bases lining up with TRBD2. This CDR3 region has 15 residues. Germline V gives CDR1 SEHNR, CDR2 FQNEAQ (reference sequence). V was clipped by 1 base and J by 5 bases; unmatched bases: 2. The CDR3 nucleotides read TGTGCCAGCAGCTTAGACCTAGCGGGGGGGGAGACCCAGTACTTC. Protein product: CASSLDLAGGETQYF.

A few counts support this clonotype. This rearrangement joins TRBV9 to TRBJ2-2; D gene ambiguous. Trimming stripped 3 bases from V and 6 bases from J, with 9 bases between. CDR1 and CDR2 (germline): SGDLS, YYNGEE. The CDR3 length is 13 residues. The CDR3 region is CASSAYLSGELFF. The CDR3 region has the DNA TGTGCCAGCAGCGCCTACTTGTCCGGGGAGCTGTTTTTT.

The V and J genes are TRBV5-1 and TRBJ2-1, with 8 bases matching TRBD2. After removal of 0 bases from V and 2 bases from J, the junction contained 7 bases not matched to a gene. CDR1 is SGHRS and CDR2 is YFSETQ in the germline V gene. This CDR3 region has 17 residues. The CDR3 DNA follows: TGCGCCAGCAGCTTGGCCATCAGCGGGGGAGCCTACAATGAGCAGTTCTTC. This gives the protein CASSLAISGGAYNEQFF.

The table lists this clonotype with a few counts. The chain combines TRBV7-2 with TRBJ1-5; 10 bases line up with TRBD1. In germline, CDR1 is SGHTA, CDR2 FQGNSA. The ends lost 5 bases at V and 2 bases at J; junction bases unmatched: 9. The CDR3 length is 17 residues. CDR3 sequence (DNA): TGTGCCAGCAGCCGGGGACAGGGGTTTCTTCGCAATCAGCCCCAGCATTTT. Its translation is CASSRGQGFLRNQPQHF.

The chain joins TRBV3-1 to TRBJ1-1; D remains ambiguous. The V end lost 1 base, the J end lost 11 bases, and 11 bases lay between the germline ends. CDR1 LGHDT and CDR2 YNNKEL come from the germline V gene (reference sequence). The length of the CDR3 is 12 residues. DNA of the CDR3: TGTGCCAGCAGCCAAGGTCGGGGTTTGGCTTTCTTT. Its translation: CASSQGRGLAFF.

In this sample, this clonotype turned up a few times. The rearrangement links TRBV4-1 to TRBJ2-1, with 9 bases lining up with TRBD1. Germline-derived CDR1 and CDR2 are MGHRA and YSYEKL. The CDR3 loop spans 18 amino acids. The V and J ends lost 1 base and 5 bases, in that order; junction bases with no gene match: 12. CDR3 amino acids: CASSQVGADRGRDNEQFF. The CDR3, as DNA: TGCGCCAGCAGCCAAGTGGGGGCGGACAGGGGTAGGGACAATGAGCAGTTCTTC.

The chain joins TRBV3-1 to TRBJ2-5, with 8 bases that match TRBD1. This CDR3 has 14 residues. V lost 3 bases and J lost 5; bases outside the gene matches: 5. Germline CDR1 reads LGHDT; CDR2 reads YNNKEL (reference sequence). Here the CDR3 reads CASSHDRGRETQYF. CDR3 sequence (DNA): TGTGCCAGCAGCCACGACAGGGGTCGGGAGACCCAGTACTTC.